This record concerns one T cell receptor beta chain sequence. The antigen is not known. The entry originates in a study of OX40 agonist ivuxolimab in advanced cancers. Study results and caveats: The average count of expanded clones was higher among CD8+ T cells than among CD4+.

Generated by immunoSEQ multiplex PCR, the TCRdb table keeps only in-frame clones and is missing some. The repertoire consists of tens of thousands of clones, with about 89% occurring once and the leading ten covering 50% to 60%. With 4 bases removed from V and 1 base from J, the gap between germline ends came to 8 bases. The CDR3 length is 13 residues. Germline V CDR1 and CDR2: LNHDA, SQIVND (reference sequence). V usage is TRBV19 and J usage is TRBJ2-7; possible D gene TRBD2, 5 bases. The sequence was collected from an adult with an advanced solid tumor such as melanoma, head and neck, liver or kidney cancer. The starting material was CD4+ or CD8+ T cells sorted from blood, obtained in a trial of the OX40 agonist ivuxolimab. The CDR3 is CASSTGLSYEQYF. The CDR3 nucleotides read TGTGCCAGTAGTACGGGGTTATCCTACGAGCAGTACTTC.